This T cell receptor beta chain was captured in a study of blood T cell repertoires in COVID-19. Data came from immunoSEQ multiplex PCR; TCRdb stores just in-frame clones and leaves some out. Among tens of thousands of clones listed, around 75% were seen once. The CDR3 consists of 15 residues. Trimming pared 6 bases from V and 0 bases from J, leaving 9 bases between. Germline CDR1 reads MNHEY; CDR2 reads SMNVEV (reference sequence). Sequences were obtained from peripheral blood. The clonotype originates from a woman older than 75 with active or convalescent COVID-19. The chain links TRBV27 to TRBJ1-6; unclear D gene. As DNA, the CDR3 is TGTGCCAGCAGCCAAGTGAGCTCCTATAATTCACCCCTCCACTTT. It translates to CASSQVSSYNSPLHF.